This T cell receptor (beta chain) comes out of a study of technical replicates of blood from several donors. In germline, CDR1 is SQVTM, CDR2 ANQGSEA. This CDR3 comprises 13 residues. The J segment lost 4 bases and the V segment lost 4 bases, leaving 5 bases of the junction unmatched. Measured with immunoSEQ multiplex PCR; TCRdb has only the in-frame clones, and not every one. Among 80,000 to 90,000 clones, roughly 94% were seen once, and the ten largest hold about 0.26%. The sample taken for sequencing was T cells isolated from PBMCs. The chain has TRBV29-1 and TRBJ1-2, with TRBD1 matching over 8 bases. The clonotype originates from a human donor in good health. The CDR3 here is CSVGYRGGYGYTF. In DNA form, the CDR3 reads TGCAGCGTTGGGTACAGGGGGGGCTATGGCTACACCTTC.